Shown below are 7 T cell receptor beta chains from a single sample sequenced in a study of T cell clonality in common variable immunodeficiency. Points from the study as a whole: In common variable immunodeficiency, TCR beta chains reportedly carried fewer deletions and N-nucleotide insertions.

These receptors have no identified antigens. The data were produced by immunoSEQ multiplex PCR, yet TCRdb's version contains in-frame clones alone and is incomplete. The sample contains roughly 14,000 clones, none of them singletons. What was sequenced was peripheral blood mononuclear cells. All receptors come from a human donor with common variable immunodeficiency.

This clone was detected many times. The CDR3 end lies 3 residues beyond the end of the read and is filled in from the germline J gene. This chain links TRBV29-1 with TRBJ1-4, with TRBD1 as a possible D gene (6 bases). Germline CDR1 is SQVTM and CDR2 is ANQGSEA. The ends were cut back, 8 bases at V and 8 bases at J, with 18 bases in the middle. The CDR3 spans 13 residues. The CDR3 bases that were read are TGCAGCCACGCAGGACAGATGGGCGAAAAA. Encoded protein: CSHAGQMGEK. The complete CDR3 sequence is CSHAGQMGEKLFF.

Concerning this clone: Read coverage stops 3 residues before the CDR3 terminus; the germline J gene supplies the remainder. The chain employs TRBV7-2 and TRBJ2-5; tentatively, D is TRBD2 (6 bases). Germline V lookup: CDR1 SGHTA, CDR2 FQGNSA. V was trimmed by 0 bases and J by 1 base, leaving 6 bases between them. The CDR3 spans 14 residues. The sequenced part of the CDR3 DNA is TGTGCCAGCAGCTTAGCGCGGGGCCAAGAGACC. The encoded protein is CASSLARGQET. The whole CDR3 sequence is CASSLARGQETQYF.

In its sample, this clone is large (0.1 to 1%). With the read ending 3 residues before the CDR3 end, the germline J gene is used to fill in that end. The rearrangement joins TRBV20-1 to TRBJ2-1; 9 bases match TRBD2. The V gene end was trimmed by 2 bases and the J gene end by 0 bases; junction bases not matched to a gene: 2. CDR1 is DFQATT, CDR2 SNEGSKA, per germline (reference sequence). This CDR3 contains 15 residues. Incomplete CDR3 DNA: TGCAGTGCTAGAAATAGCGGGAGCTCCTACAATGAG. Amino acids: CSARNSGSSYNE. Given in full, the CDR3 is CSARNSGSSYNEQFF.

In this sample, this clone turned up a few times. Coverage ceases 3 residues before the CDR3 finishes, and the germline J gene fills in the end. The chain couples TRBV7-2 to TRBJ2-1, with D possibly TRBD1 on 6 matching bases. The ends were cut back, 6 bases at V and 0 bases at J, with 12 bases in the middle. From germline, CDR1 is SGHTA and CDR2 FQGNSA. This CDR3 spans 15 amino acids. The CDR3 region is CASSTGLGSYNEQFF. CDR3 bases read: TGTGCCAGCAGTACAGGGCTAGGCTCCTACAATGAG. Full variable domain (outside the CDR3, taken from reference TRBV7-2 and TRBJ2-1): GAGVSQSPSNKVTEKGKDVELRCDPISGHTALYWYRQSLGQGLEFLIYFQGNSAPDKSGLPSDRFSAERTGGSVSTLTIQRTQQEDSAVYLCASSTGLGSYNEQFFGPGTRLTVL.

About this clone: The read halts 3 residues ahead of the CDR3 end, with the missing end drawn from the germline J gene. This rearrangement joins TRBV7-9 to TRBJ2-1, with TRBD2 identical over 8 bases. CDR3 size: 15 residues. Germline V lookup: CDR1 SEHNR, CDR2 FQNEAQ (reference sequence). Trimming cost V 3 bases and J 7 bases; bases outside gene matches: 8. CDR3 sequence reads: CASSFYGGAGNEQFF. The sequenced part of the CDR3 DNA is TGTGCCAGCAGCTTTTACGGGGGGGCCGGGAATGAG.

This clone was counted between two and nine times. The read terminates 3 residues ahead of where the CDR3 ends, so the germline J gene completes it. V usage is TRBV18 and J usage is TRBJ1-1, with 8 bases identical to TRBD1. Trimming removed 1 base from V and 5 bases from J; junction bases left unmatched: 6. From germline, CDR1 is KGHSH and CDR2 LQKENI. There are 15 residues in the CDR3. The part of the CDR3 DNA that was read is TGTGCCAGCTCACCACGGGACAGGCCGGGGACTGAA. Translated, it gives CASSPRDRPGTE. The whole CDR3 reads CASSPRDRPGTEAFF.

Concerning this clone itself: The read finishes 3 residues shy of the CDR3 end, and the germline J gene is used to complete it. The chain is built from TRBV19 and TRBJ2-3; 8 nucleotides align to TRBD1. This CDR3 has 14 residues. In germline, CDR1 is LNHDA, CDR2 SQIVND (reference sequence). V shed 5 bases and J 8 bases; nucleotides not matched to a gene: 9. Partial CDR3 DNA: TGTGCCAGTAGTGTGGACAGGGAACCTGCTACG. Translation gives CASSVDREPAT. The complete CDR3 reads CASSVDREPATQYF.